The 28 T cell receptor beta chains reported below all come from one sample, sequenced in a study of tissue T cells after allogeneic stem cell transplantation. Sequenced by immunoSEQ multiplex PCR; TCRdb stores in-frame clones only, minus some. The repertoire holds roughly 50,000 clones, with roughly 73% as singletons. The material sequenced was sorted cells pooled from one or two spleens. The receptors shown here come from a pool of C57BL/6 mice in good health.

Details on this clone: Genes and germline are mouse. From the germline J gene comes the end of the CDR3, since the read stops 1 residue before it. The chain recombines TRBV1 with TRBJ2-7; TRBD2 agrees at 7 bases. CDR3 length: 13 amino acids. V was clipped by 3 bases and J by 7 bases; unmatched bases: 6. The V gene's germline CDR1 is NSQYPW and CDR2 LRSPGD (reference sequence). The covered CDR3 bases are TGCACCTGCAGTGCTGGGGGGATGGGGGAACAGTAC. Amino acids: CTCSAGGMGEQY. The full CDR3 is CTCSAGGMGEQYF.

This clone was detected a few times. Gene names and germline match the mouse. The DNA read from the CDR3 is TGCTCCAGCAGTCGGGACAAAAACTCCGACTACACC. Its translation: CSSSRDKNSDYT. The whole CDR3 sequence reads CSSSRDKNSDYTF. The rearrangement joins TRBV23 to TRBJ1-2; the tabulated D call, TRBD1, remains unverified against the DNA. The CDR3 is cut off 1 residue early in the read; its end comes from the germline J gene. Germline CDR1 reads KGHTA; CDR2 reads FQNQQP. The CDR3 loop spans 13 amino acids.

A remark on this clone: Here the gene names and germline are mouse. The CDR3 extends 1 residue past the end of the read, so its final part is completed from the germline J gene. V is TRBV12-1 and J is TRBJ2-1; 12 bases match TRBD2. The germline V gene encodes CDR1 SGHSN and CDR2 HYEKVE. V lost 4 bases and J lost 0; bases outside the gene matches: 9. The CDR3 contains 18 residues. CDR3 sequence: CASSPPGLGGPNYAEQFF. The covered CDR3 bases are TGTGCCAGCTCACCACCGGGACTGGGGGGCCCTAACTATGCTGAGCAGTTC.

In the case of this clone: Gene names follow the mouse nomenclature. Sequencing ends 1 residue short of the CDR3 end; the germline J gene provides the rest. The V call is TRBV5, the J call TRBJ1-3; 8 bases are shared with TRBD1. This CDR3 contains 14 residues. V lost 6 bases to trimming and J lost 4 bases; unmatched junction nucleotides: 5. Germline V CDR1 and CDR2: LGHNA, YNLKQL (reference sequence). The CDR3 loop is CASSQGALGNTLYF. Incomplete CDR3 DNA: TGTGCCAGCAGTCAGGGGGCGCTCGGAAATACGCTCTAT.

On this clone: All gene names here are mouse names. The CDR3 extends 1 residue past the end of the read, so its final part is completed from the germline J gene. The V and J genes are TRBV19 and TRBJ1-1; 7 nucleotides align to TRBD1. Germline CDR1 reads FNHDT; CDR2 reads SITEND (reference sequence). Trimming took 4 bases from V and 3 from J; bases not matched to a gene: 3. The CDR3 totals 13 residues. The CDR3 sequence: CASSPTGYTEVFF. CDR3 DNA, as far as it was read: TGTGCCAGCAGTCCGACAGGGTACACAGAAGTCTTC.

In this sample, this clone turned up once. Gene labels here are mouse ones. The missing CDR3 end, 1 residue past where the read stops, is filled in from the germline J gene. V usage is TRBV31 and J usage is TRBJ1-2; D uncertain. Germline V gene data show CDR1 as GKSSPN and CDR2 as SITVG. V lost 1 base, J lost 4 bases, and 4 bases lay in between. CDR3 length: 11 amino acids. The chain's CDR3 is CAWSPPSDYTF. The DNA read from the CDR3 is TGTGCCTGGAGTCCCCCCTCCGACTACACC.

A word on this clone: Germline and genes: mouse. The CDR3 end lies 1 residue beyond the end of the read and is filled in from the germline J gene. The chain uses TRBV19 and TRBJ2-1; D is possibly TRBD2 (5 bases). CDR3 length equals 12 residues. Deletions cut 5 bases from V and 3 bases from J, with 6 bases between. The germline V gene has CDR1 FNHDT and CDR2 SITEND (reference sequence). The CDR3 bases that were read are TGTGCCAGCAGGACTGTCTATGCTGAGCAGTTC. This codes for CASRTVYAEQF. The full CDR3 protein reads CASRTVYAEQFF.

Turning to this clone: Each gene name is a mouse one. The DNA ends 1 residue before the CDR3 does, and the rest of the CDR3 is filled in from the germline J gene. The chain combines TRBV13-1 with TRBJ2-7; no clear D. This CDR3 comprises 13 residues. Trimming removed 3 bases from V and 4 bases from J, with 11 bases in between. CDR1 and CDR2 from the germline V gene are NSHNY and SYGAGN. The CDR3 spells CASSALDKYEQYF. The sequenced part of the CDR3 DNA is TGTGCCAGCAGTGCCCTCGACAAGTATGAACAGTAC.

As to this clone: The listed genes are named as in mouse. CDR3 region: CAWSLDWGYAEQFF. The DNA read from the CDR3 is TGTGCCTGGAGTCTAGACTGGGGGTATGCTGAGCAGTTC. The chain combines TRBV31 with TRBJ2-1; TRBD2 matches at 9 bases. The CDR3 goes on 1 residue after the read ends, and that part is filled in from the germline J gene. With V trimmed by 0 bases and J by 4 bases, 1 base remained unmatched. The CDR3 runs 14 residues. Germline assignment: CDR1 GKSSPN and CDR2 SITVG.

This clone was counted between two and nine times. Mouse gene names apply. Sequencing ends 1 residue short of the CDR3 end; the germline J gene provides the rest. This sequence joins TRBV31 and TRBJ2-7, with 8 nucleotides matching TRBD2. CDR3 size: 12 residues. Germline V CDR1 and CDR2: GKSSPN, SITVG. The V gene end was trimmed by 4 bases and the J gene end by 2 bases; junction bases not matched to a gene: 1. The CDR3: CAWTWGAYEQYF. Incomplete CDR3 DNA: TGTGCCTGGACCTGGGGGGCCTATGAACAGTAC.

As for this clone: Mouse gene names apply. The observed sequence ends 1 residue before the CDR3 terminus, with the missing tail filled in from the germline J gene. The genes are TRBV13-2 and TRBJ2-1; no clear D. Germline V gene data show CDR1 as NNHNN and CDR2 as SYGAGS (reference sequence). V lost 0 bases and J 3 bases, leaving 4 bases between the germline ends. The CDR3 is 13 residues long. The CDR3 spells CASGDGTYAEQFF. The sequenced part of the CDR3 DNA is TGTGCCAGCGGTGATGGGACCTATGCTGAGCAGTTC.

For this clone: Gene names denote mouse genes. The sequence runs out 1 residue before the end of the CDR3; the remainder is reconstructed from the germline J gene. This chain uses TRBV29 with TRBJ1-4; no definite D call. This CDR3 has 13 residues. Germline CDR1 is MSHET and CDR2 is SYDVDS. Trimming stripped 5 bases from V and 1 base from J, with 5 bases between. Incomplete CDR3 DNA: TGTGCTAGCAGTCAGGATTCCAACGAAAGATTATTT. Protein: CASSQDSNERLF. The full CDR3 protein reads CASSQDSNERLFF. Using reference TRBV29 and TRBJ1-4 for the parts outside the CDR3, the full variable domain is DMKVTQMPRYLIKRMGENVLLECGQDMSHETMYWYRQDPGLGLQLIYISYDVDSNSEGDIPKGYRVSRKKREHFSLILDSAKTNQTSVYFCASSQDSNERLFFGHGTKLSVL.

Comments on this clone: The genes and germline here are from mouse. The missing CDR3 end, 1 residue past where the read stops, is filled in from the germline J gene. This sequence joins TRBV5 and TRBJ1-6; D remains unclear. TRBJ1-6 counts as an open reading frame of uncertain function. Germline lookup yields CDR1 LGHNA and CDR2 YNLKQL (reference sequence). This CDR3 comprises 13 residues. Trimming stripped 2 bases from V and 4 bases from J, with 3 bases between. The CDR3 protein is CASSQKYNSPLYF. The part of the CDR3 DNA that was read is TGTGCCAGCAGCCAAAAGTATAATTCGCCCCTCTAC.

This clone was seen only a few times. Any gene name here is a mouse gene name. The CDR3 sequence: CASSGLGLSSYEQYF. Incomplete CDR3 DNA: TGTGCCAGCAGCGGACTGGGCTTAAGCTCCTATGAACAGTAC. This chain connects TRBV5 to TRBJ2-7; 8 bases align to TRBD2. Read sequence stops 1 residue before the CDR3 end, and the germline J gene provides the missing end. Germline CDR1 LGHNA, CDR2 YNLKQL (reference sequence). The V and J ends lost 5 bases and 0 bases, in that order; junction bases with no gene match: 6. The CDR3 totals 15 residues.

As regards this clone: Gene names are the mouse ones. From the germline J gene comes the end of the CDR3, since the read stops 1 residue before it. The rearrangement links TRBV16 to TRBJ2-3; D gene unclear. The CDR3 is 14 residues long. Germline CDR1 SGHSA, CDR2 FRNQAP. V was trimmed by 0 bases and J by 2 bases, leaving 6 bases between them. CDR3 amino acids: CASSLDPDAETLYF. The CDR3 bases that were read are TGTGCAAGCAGCTTAGATCCGGATGCAGAAACGCTGTAT.

This clone was picked up a small number of times. Gene names follow the mouse nomenclature. The CDR3 region is CAWSLVGGSYEQYF. CDR3 DNA, as far as it was read: TGTGCCTGGAGTCTAGTGGGGGGCTCCTATGAACAGTAC. This chain joins TRBV31 and TRBJ2-7, with 7 bases lining up with TRBD2. The CDR3 is cut off 1 residue early in the read; its end comes from the germline J gene. The germline V gene has CDR1 GKSSPN and CDR2 SITVG. This CDR3 is 14 amino acids long. V was pared by 0 bases and J by 0 bases, with 2 bases of the junction left unmatched.

There are a few counts of this clone. Genes and germline are mouse. The read terminates 1 residue ahead of where the CDR3 ends, so the germline J gene completes it. The rearrangement joins TRBV2 to TRBJ2-7; 13 nucleotides align to TRBD2. Per the germline V gene, CDR1 is LGHNA and CDR2 is YSYQKL. V dropped 0 bases and J dropped 0; count of bases not matched to a gene: 2. This CDR3 region has 17 residues. The CDR3 reads CASSQEGLGGLSYEQYF. The sequenced part of the CDR3 DNA is TGTGCCAGCAGCCAAGAAGGACTGGGGGGGCTCTCCTATGAACAGTAC.

Turning to this clone: Gene names follow the mouse nomenclature. The DNA ends 1 residue before the CDR3 does, and the rest of the CDR3 is filled in from the germline J gene. Other DNA sequences in the sample encode the same CDR3. The chain couples TRBV13-2 to TRBJ1-1, with TRBD1 matching over 9 bases. CDR3 length: 13 amino acids. The germline V gene has CDR1 NNHNN and CDR2 SYGAGS (reference sequence). V shed 4 bases, J shed 5 bases, and the junction held 3 bases outside the gene matches. The CDR3 DNA, read in part, is TGTGCCAGCGGTCCTGGGACAGGGACAGAAGTCTTC. This encodes CASGPGTGTEVF. The CDR3 as a whole reads CASGPGTGTEVFF.

With regard to this clone: Germline and genes here are mouse. The read finishes 1 residue shy of the CDR3 end, and the germline J gene is used to complete it. Other DNA sequences from this sample encode an identical CDR3 as well. The chain uses TRBV23 and TRBJ2-7; the table's D call, TRBD1, has no DNA check behind it. Germline CDR1 is KGHTA and CDR2 is FQNQQP. CDR3 length: 13 amino acids. The covered CDR3 bases are TGCTCCAGCAGTCAGGGGACAGGGGTTGAACAGTAC. It codes for CSSSQGTGVEQY. The CDR3, in full, reads CSSSQGTGVEQYF.

Of note for this clone: Genes and germline are mouse. The DNA ends 1 residue before the CDR3 does, and the rest of the CDR3 is filled in from the germline J gene. This rearrangement joins TRBV13-1 to TRBJ2-5; D possibly corresponds to TRBD1 (6 bases). The CDR3 loop spans 13 amino acids. CDR1 and CDR2 (germline): NSHNY, SYGAGN. Trimming shortened V by 4 bases and J by 3 bases, and 9 bases separated the two germline ends. CDR3 region: CASSLGQQDTQYF. The DNA read from the CDR3 is TGTGCCAGCAGTTTGGGACAACAAGACACCCAGTAC.

Regarding this clone: Mouse gene names and germline throughout. The CDR3: CASSLEKNSDYTF. The CDR3 bases that were read are TGTGCCAGCAGCTTAGAGAAAAACTCCGACTACACC. This chain links TRBV3 with TRBJ1-2, with D unresolved. Coverage ceases 1 residue before the CDR3 finishes, and the germline J gene fills in the end. Per the germline V gene, CDR1 is SNHLY and CDR2 is FYNGKV (reference sequence). The CDR3 sequence is 13 residues long. V gave up 1 base and J gave up 1 base, with 4 bases separating them.

With respect to this clone: All gene names here are mouse names. Sequencing ends 1 residue short of the CDR3 end; the germline J gene provides the rest. The rearrangement links TRBV31 to TRBJ2-4; 8 nucleotides agree with TRBD2. With V trimmed by 3 bases and J by 1 base, 3 bases remained unmatched. The length of the CDR3 is 14 residues. Per the germline V gene, CDR1 is GKSSPN and CDR2 is SITVG. CDR3 in amino acids: CAWSKLGGQNTLYF. Incomplete CDR3 DNA: TGTGCCTGGAGCAAACTGGGGGGTCAAAACACCTTGTAC.

Worth noting for this clone: The gene names given are mouse names. Read data end 1 residue before the CDR3 end; the end is taken from the germline J gene. This rearrangement joins TRBV24 to TRBJ1-4; no firm D call. Trimming cost V 3 bases and J 6 bases, with 11 bases left between them. The CDR3 extends over 14 amino acids. The germline V gene has CDR1 KGHTA and CDR2 FRNEEI. The part of the CDR3 DNA that was read is TGTGCCAGCAGTCTACGGGGAATCCACGAAAGATTATTT. This codes for CASSLRGIHERLF. The CDR3 as a whole reads CASSLRGIHERLFF.

With regard to this clone: Genes and germline are mouse. The read gets to within 1 residue of the CDR3 end, and the germline J gene fills in the rest. The chain has TRBV3 and TRBJ1-4; D unclear. Germline assignment: CDR1 SNHLY and CDR2 FYNGKV (reference sequence). The V end lost 1 base, the J end lost 1 base, and 4 bases lay between the germline ends. CDR3 size: 14 residues. The part of the CDR3 DNA that was read is TGTGCCAGCAGCTTAGACACTTCCAACGAAAGATTATTT. Its translation is CASSLDTSNERLF. The whole CDR3 sequence reads CASSLDTSNERLFF.

As for this clone: The genes and germline here are from mouse. CDR3: CASSLALGGIYEQYF. The CDR3 DNA, read in part, is TGTGCCAGCAGCTTAGCGCTGGGGGGGATCTATGAACAGTAC. This rearrangement joins TRBV3 to TRBJ2-7, with 9 bases fitting TRBD2. The read ends 1 residue early relative to the CDR3; the germline J gene fills the gap. Germline V gene lookup returns CDR1 SNHLY and CDR2 FYNGKV (reference sequence). This CDR3 is 15 amino acids long. The ends lost 0 bases at V and 3 bases at J; junction bases unmatched: 3. Looking up the rest from reference TRBV3 and TRBJ2-7 gives the full variable domain: GPKVLQIPSHQIIDMGQMVTLNCDPVSNHLYFYWYKQILGQQMEFLVNFYNGKVMEKSKLFKDQFSVERPDGSYFTLKIQPTALEDSAVYFCASSLALGGIYEQYFGPGTRLTVL.

In the case of this clone: The genes and germline here are from mouse. The CDR3 end falls 1 residue outside the read, so it is completed with the germline J gene. This chain uses TRBV2 with TRBJ2-5; D is uncertain. The CDR3 spans 15 residues. Trimming pared 0 bases from V and 0 bases from J, leaving 7 bases between. Germline CDR1 LGHNA, CDR2 YSYQKL. CDR3 protein: CASSQEPGNQDTQYF. The DNA read from the CDR3 is TGTGCCAGCAGCCAAGAGCCGGGGAACCAAGACACCCAGTAC.

As for this clone: Each gene name is a mouse one. Coverage ceases 1 residue before the CDR3 finishes, and the germline J gene fills in the end. J is TRBJ2-7 and V is TRBV19; the D is unclear. V dropped 0 bases and J dropped 3 bases, with 4 bases sitting between them. The CDR3 is 12 residues long. CDR1 FNHDT and CDR2 SITEND come from the germline V gene (reference sequence). CDR3 sequence reads: CASSIVGYEQYF. The sequenced CDR3 bases are TGTGCCAGCAGTATAGTGGGCTATGAACAGTAC.

Points on this clone: Gene labels here are mouse ones. Sequencing ends 1 residue short of the CDR3 end; the germline J gene provides the rest. This chain joins TRBV12-1 and TRBJ2-5; TRBD1 agrees at 10 bases. The CDR3 is 13 amino acids. The germline V gene encodes CDR1 SGHSN and CDR2 HYEKVE. Trimming removed 2 bases from V and 6 bases from J; junction bases left unmatched: 1. The CDR3 bases that were read are TGTGCCAGCTCTCCGGGACAGGGGGACACCCAGTAC. Encoded protein: CASSPGQGDTQY. The CDR3, in full, reads CASSPGQGDTQYF. Variable domain in full (rest from reference TRBV12-1 and TRBJ2-5): DSGVVQSPRHIIKEKGGRSVLTCIPISGHSNVVWYQQTLGKELKFLIQHYEKVERDKGFLPSRFSVQQFDDYHSEMNMSALELEDSAMYFCASSPGQGDTQYFGPGTRLLVL.